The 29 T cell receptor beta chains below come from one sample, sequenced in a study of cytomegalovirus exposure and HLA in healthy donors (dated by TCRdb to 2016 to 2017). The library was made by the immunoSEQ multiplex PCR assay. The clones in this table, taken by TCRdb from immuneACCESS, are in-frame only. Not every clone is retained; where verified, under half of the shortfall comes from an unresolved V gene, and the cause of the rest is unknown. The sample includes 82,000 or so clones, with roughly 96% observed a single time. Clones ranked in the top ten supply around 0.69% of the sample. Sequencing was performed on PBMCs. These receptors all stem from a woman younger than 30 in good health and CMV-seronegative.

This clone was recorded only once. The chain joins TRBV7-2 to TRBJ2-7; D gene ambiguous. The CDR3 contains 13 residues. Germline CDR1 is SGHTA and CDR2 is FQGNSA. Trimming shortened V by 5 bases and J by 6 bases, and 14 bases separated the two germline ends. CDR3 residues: CASSGRVVGEQYF. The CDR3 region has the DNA TGTGCCAGCAGCGGGCGCGTGGTGGGCGAGCAGTACTTC.

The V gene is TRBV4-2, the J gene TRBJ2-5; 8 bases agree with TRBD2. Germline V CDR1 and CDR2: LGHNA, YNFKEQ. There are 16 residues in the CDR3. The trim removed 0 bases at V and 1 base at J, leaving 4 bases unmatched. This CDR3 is CASSQEQAGVQETQYF. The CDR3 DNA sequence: TGTGCCAGCAGCCAAGAACAAGCGGGGGTCCAAGAGACCCAGTACTTC.

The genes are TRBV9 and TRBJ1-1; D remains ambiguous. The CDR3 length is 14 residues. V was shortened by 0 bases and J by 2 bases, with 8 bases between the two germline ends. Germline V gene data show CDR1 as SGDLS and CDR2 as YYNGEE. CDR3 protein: CASSVVGANTEAFF. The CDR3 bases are TGTGCCAGCAGCGTAGTGGGCGCAAACACTGAAGCTTTCTTT.

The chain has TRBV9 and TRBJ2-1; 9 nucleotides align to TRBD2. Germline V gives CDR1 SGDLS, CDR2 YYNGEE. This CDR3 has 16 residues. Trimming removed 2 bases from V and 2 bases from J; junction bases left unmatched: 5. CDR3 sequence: CASSVGAGGPYNEQFF. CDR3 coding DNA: TGTGCCAGCAGCGTGGGAGCGGGAGGCCCCTACAATGAGCAGTTCTTC.

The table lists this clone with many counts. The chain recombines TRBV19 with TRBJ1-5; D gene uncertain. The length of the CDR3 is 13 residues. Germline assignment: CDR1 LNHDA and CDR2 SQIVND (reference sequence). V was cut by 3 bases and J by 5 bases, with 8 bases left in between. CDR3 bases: TGTGCCAGTAGTATCCCCTTCTATCAGCCCCAGCATTTT. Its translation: CASSIPFYQPQHF.

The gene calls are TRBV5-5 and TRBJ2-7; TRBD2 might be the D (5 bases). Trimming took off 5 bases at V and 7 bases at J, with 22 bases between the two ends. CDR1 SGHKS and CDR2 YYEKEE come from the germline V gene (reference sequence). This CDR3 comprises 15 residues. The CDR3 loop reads CASSWGLEVRGEQYF. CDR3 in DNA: TGTGCCAGCAGTTGGGGTTTGGAGGTCCGGGGAGAGCAGTACTTC.

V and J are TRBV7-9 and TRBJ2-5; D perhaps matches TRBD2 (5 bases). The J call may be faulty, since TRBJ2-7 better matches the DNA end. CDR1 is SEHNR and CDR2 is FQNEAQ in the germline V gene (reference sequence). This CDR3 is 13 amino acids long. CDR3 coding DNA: TGTGCCAGCAGCTTAGAATTCGGGAACGAGCAGTACTTC. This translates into CASSLEFGNEQYF.

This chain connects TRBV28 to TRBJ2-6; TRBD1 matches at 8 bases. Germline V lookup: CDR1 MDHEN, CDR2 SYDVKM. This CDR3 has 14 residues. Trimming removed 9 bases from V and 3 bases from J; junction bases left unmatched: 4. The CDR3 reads CASQGADGANVLTF. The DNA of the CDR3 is TGTGCCAGTCAGGGGGCAGATGGGGCCAACGTCCTGACTTTC.

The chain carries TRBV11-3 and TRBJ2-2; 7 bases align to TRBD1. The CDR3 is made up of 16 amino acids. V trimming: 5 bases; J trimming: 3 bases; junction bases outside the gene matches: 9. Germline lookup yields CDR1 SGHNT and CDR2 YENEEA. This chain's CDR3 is CASSTRQGRDTGELFF. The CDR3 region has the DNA TGTGCCAGCAGCACGAGACAGGGACGTGACACCGGGGAGCTGTTTTTT.

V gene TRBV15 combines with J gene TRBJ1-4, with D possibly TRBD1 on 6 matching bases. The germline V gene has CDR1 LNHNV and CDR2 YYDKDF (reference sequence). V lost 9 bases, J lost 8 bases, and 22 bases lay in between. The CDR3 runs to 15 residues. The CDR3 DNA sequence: TGTGCCACGACGAGGGGGGGGGACCTTAAGGAAAAACTGTTTTTT. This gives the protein CATTRGGDLKEKLFF.

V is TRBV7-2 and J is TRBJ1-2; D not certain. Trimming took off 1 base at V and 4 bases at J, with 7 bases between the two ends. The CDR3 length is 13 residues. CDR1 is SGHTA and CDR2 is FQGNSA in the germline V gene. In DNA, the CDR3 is TGTGCCAGCAGCTTAGGGCAGATCTATGGCTACACCTTC. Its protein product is CASSLGQIYGYTF.

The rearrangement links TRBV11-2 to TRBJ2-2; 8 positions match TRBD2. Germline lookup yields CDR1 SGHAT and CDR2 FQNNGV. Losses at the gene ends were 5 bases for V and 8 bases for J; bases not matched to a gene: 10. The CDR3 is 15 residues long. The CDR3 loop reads CASSPWTSPGGELFF. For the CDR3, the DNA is TGTGCCAGCAGCCCTTGGACTAGCCCTGGGGGGGAGCTGTTTTTT. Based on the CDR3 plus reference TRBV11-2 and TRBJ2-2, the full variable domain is EAGVAQSPRYKIIEKRQSVAFWCNPISGHATLYWYQQILGQGPKLLIQFQNNGVVDDSQLPKDRFSAERLKGVDSTLKIQPAKLEDSAVYLCASSPWTSPGGELFFGEGSRLTVL.

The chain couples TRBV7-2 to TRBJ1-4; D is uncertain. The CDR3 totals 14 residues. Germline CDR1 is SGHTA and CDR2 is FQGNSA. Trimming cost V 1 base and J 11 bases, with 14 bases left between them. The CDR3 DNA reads TGTGCCAGCAGCTTAGAGCCACCCGGGTTCAAACTGTTTTTT. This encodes CASSLEPPGFKLFF.

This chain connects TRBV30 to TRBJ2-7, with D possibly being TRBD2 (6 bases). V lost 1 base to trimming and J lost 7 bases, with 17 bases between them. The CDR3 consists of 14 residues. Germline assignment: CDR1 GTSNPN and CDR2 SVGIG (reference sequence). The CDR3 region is CAWSGGGWVQEQYF. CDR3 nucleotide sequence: TGTGCCTGGAGTGGGGGAGGCTGGGTTCAAGAGCAGTACTTC.

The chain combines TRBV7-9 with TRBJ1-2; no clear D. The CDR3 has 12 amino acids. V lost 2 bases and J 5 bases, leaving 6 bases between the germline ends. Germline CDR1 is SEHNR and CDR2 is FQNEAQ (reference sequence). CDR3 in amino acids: CASSLTAYGYTF. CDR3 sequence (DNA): TGTGCCAGCAGCTTAACTGCGTATGGCTACACCTTC.

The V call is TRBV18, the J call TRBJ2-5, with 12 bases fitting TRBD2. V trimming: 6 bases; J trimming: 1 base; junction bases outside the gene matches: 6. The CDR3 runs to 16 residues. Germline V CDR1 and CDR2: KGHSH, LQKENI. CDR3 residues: CASSRPGLAGQETQYF. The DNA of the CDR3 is TGTGCCAGCTCCCGACCGGGACTAGCGGGCCAAGAGACCCAGTACTTC.

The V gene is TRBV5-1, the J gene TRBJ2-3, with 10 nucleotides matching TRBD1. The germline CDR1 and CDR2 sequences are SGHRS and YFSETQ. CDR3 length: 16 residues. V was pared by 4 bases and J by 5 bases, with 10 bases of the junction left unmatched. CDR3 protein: CASSTTPGQGLDTQYF. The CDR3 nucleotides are TGCGCCAGCAGCACTACACCGGGACAGGGGTTAGATACGCAGTATTTT. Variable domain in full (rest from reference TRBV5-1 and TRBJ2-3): KAGVTQTPRYLIKTRGQQVTLSCSPISGHRSVSWYQQTPGQGLQFLFEYFSETQRNKGNFPGRFSGRQFSNSRSEMNVSTLELGDSALYLCASSTTPGQGLDTQYFGPGTRLTVL.

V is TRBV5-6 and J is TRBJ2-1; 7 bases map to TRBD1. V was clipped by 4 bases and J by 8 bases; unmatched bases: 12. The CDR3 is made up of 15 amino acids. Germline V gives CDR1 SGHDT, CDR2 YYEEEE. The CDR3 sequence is CASSSRRQGFHEQFF. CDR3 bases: TGTGCCAGCAGCAGCCGTAGACAGGGCTTCCATGAGCAGTTCTTC.

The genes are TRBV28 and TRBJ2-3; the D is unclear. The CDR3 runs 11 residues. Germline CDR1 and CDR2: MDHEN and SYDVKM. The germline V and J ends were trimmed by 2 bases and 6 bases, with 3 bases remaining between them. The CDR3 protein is CASSLTDTQYF. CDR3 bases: TGTGCCAGCAGTTTAACTGATACGCAGTATTTT.

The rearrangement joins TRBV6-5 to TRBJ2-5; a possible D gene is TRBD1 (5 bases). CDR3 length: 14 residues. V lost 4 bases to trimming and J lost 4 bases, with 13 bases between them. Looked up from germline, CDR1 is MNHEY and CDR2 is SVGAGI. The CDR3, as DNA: TGTGCCAGCAGTTTACAGGCGTCAGGAGAGACCCAGTACTTC. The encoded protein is CASSLQASGETQYF.

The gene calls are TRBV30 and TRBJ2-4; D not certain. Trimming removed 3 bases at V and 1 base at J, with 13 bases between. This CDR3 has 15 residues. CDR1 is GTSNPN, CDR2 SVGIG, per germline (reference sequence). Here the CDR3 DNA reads TGTGCCTGGAGCGACTCGGCCCGGGCCAAAAACATTCAGTACTTC. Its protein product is CAWSDSARAKNIQYF.

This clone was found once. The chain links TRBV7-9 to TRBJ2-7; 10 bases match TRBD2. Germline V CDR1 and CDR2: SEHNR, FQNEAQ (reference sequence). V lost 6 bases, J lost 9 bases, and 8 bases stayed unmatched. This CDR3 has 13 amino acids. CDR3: CASRHVAGGGQYF. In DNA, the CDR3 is TGTGCCAGCAGACATGTAGCGGGGGGTGGGCAGTACTTC.

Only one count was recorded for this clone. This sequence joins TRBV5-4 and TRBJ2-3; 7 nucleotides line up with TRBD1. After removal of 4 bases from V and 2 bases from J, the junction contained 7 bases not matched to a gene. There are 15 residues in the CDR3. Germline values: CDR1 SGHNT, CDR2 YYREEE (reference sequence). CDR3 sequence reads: CASSTGQISTDTQYF. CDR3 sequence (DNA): TGTGCCAGCAGCACGGGACAGATCTCCACAGATACGCAGTATTTT.

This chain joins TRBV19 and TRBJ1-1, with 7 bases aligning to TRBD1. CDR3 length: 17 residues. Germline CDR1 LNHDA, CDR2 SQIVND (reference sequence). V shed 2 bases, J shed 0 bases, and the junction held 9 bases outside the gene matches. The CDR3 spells CASSILQPGGMNTEAFF. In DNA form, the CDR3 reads TGTGCCAGTAGTATACTTCAGCCAGGGGGGATGAACACTGAAGCTTTCTTT.

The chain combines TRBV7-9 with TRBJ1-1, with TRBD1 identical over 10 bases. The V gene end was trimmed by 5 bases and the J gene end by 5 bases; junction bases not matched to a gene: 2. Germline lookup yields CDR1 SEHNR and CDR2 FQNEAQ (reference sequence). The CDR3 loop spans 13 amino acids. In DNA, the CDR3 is TGTGCCAGCAGCGGGACAGGGGAAACTGAAGCTTTCTTT. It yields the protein CASSGTGETEAFF. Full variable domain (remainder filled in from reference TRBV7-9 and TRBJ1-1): DTGVSQNPRHKITKRGQNVTFRCDPISEHNRLYWYRQTLGQGPEFLTYFQNEAQLEKSRLLSDRFSAERPKGSFSTLEIQRTEQGDSAMYLCASSGTGETEAFFGQGTRLTVV.

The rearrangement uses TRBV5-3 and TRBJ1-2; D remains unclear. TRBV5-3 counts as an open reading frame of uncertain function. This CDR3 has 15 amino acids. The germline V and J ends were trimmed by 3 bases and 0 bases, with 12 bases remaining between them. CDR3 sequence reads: CARSYRDISNYGYTF. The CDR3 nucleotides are TGTGCCAGAAGCTACCGAGACATTTCTAACTATGGCTACACCTTC.

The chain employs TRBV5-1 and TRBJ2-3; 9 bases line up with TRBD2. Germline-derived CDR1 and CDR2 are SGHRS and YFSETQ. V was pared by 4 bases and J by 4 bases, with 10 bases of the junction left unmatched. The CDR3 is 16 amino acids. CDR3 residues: CASSSGGLMAADTQYF. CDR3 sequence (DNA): TGCGCCAGCAGCAGCGGGGGGCTCATGGCGGCAGATACGCAGTATTTT. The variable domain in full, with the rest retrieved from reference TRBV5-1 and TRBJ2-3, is KAGVTQTPRYLIKTRGQQVTLSCSPISGHRSVSWYQQTPGQGLQFLFEYFSETQRNKGNFPGRFSGRQFSNSRSEMNVSTLELGDSALYLCASSSGGLMAADTQYFGPGTRLTVL.

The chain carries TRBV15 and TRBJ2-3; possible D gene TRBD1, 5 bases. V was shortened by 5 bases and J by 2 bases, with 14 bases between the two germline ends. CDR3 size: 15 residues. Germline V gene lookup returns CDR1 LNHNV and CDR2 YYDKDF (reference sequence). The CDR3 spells CATSPTRGSTDTQYF. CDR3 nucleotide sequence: TGTGCCACCAGCCCTACAAGGGGATCCACAGATACGCAGTATTTT.

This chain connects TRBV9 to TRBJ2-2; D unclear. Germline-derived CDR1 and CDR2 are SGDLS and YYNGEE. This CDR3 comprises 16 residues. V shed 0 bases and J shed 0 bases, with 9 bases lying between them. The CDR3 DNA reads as TGTGCCAGCAGCGTAGCTCCGAGAGCGAACACCGGGGAGCTGTTTTTT. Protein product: CASSVAPRANTGELFF.